The clone carrying this T cell receptor (beta chain) was observed once. An end of the junction does not agree with germline; a read error may underlie this. The data were obtained in a study of blood T cell repertoires in COVID-19. This CDR3 is built from 15 residues. The germline V gene encodes CDR1 SQVTM and CDR2 ANQGSEA. TCRdb's table, derived via immunoSEQ multiplex PCR, lists solely in-frame clones and lacks some. The data show 280,000 or so clones, over 75% seen once. Each participant's cohort was designated according to participant-reported clinical history. Either two negative PCRs, clearance, or symptom resolution qualified Cohort 3 donors as recovered.

This clonotype was obtained from a young man who had recovered from COVID-19. V usage is TRBV29-1 and J usage is TRBJ2-7, with TRBD1 matching over 7 bases. The source material was PBMCs or T cells enriched from blood (not recorded which). Written as DNA, the CDR3 is TGCAGCGTCGAAGGAAGACAGGGTGGGTCCTACGAGCAGTACTTC. Protein product: CSVEGRQGGSYEQYF.